This T cell receptor beta chain comes out of a study of T cell changes during pregnancy in multiple sclerosis. Trimming left V 5 bases short and J 9 bases short, with 17 bases between. The germline V gene has CDR1 SGHNT and CDR2 YENEEA. CDR3 length: 14 amino acids. Some clones are missing from TCRdb's copy, which holds only in-frame ones; the method was immunoSEQ multiplex PCR. The top ten clones hold 0.35% to 0.45% of a sample with 55,000 to 70,000 clones, approximately 86% of them seen once. V gene TRBV11-3 combines with J gene TRBJ2-1; possibly TRBD2 for D (6 bases). The sequences come from CD4+ T cells from peripheral blood mononuclear cells, collected in the third trimester of pregnancy. This clonotype was sampled from a female donor with multiple sclerosis, enrolled in a pregnancy study. The CDR3: CASSRSWVGGEQFF. The CDR3 nucleotides are TGTGCCAGCAGCCGGAGTTGGGTGGGAGGTGAGCAGTTCTTC.